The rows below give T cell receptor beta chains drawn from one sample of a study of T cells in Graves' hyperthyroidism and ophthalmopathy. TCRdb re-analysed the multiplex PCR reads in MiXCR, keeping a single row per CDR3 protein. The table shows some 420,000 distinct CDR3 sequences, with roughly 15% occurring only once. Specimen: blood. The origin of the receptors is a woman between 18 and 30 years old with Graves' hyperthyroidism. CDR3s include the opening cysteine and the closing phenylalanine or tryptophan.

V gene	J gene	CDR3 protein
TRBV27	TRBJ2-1	CASSLWGHDNEQFF
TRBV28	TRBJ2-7	CASRPEAGTGHYEQYF
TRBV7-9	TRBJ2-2	CASSSFTDRELFF
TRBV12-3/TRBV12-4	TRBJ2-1	CASSLIDLGGSSYNEQFF
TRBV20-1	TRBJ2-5	CSARDLIGLAGGREETQYF
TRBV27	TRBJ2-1	CASSLVGLAGYNEQFF
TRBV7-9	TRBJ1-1	CASSSQTGPNTEAFF
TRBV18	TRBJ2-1	CASSQGFDEQFF
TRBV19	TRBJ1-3	CASSEVRHPGNTIYF
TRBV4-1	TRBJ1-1	CASSQTLTGNTEAFF
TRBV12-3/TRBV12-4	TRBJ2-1	CASSLAGTGNEQFF
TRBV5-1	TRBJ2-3	CASGQGGPDTQYF
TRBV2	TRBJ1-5	CASSRGQGRANNQPQHF
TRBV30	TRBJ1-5	CAWSVDSYNQPQHF
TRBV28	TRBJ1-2	CASSRRGYGYTF
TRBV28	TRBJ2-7	CASSRSGSNEQYF